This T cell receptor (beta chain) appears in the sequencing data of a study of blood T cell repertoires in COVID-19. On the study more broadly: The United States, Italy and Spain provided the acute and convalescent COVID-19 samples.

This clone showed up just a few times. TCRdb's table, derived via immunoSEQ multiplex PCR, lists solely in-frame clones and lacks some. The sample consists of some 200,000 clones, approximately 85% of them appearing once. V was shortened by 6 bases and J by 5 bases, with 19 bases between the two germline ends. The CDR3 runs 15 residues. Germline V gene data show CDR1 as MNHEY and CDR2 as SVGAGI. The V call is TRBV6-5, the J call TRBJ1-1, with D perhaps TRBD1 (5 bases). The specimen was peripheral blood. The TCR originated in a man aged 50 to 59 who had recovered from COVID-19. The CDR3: CASRSGIWAGTEAFF. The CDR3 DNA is TGTGCCAGCAGATCAGGGATCTGGGCGGGGACTGAAGCTTTCTTT.